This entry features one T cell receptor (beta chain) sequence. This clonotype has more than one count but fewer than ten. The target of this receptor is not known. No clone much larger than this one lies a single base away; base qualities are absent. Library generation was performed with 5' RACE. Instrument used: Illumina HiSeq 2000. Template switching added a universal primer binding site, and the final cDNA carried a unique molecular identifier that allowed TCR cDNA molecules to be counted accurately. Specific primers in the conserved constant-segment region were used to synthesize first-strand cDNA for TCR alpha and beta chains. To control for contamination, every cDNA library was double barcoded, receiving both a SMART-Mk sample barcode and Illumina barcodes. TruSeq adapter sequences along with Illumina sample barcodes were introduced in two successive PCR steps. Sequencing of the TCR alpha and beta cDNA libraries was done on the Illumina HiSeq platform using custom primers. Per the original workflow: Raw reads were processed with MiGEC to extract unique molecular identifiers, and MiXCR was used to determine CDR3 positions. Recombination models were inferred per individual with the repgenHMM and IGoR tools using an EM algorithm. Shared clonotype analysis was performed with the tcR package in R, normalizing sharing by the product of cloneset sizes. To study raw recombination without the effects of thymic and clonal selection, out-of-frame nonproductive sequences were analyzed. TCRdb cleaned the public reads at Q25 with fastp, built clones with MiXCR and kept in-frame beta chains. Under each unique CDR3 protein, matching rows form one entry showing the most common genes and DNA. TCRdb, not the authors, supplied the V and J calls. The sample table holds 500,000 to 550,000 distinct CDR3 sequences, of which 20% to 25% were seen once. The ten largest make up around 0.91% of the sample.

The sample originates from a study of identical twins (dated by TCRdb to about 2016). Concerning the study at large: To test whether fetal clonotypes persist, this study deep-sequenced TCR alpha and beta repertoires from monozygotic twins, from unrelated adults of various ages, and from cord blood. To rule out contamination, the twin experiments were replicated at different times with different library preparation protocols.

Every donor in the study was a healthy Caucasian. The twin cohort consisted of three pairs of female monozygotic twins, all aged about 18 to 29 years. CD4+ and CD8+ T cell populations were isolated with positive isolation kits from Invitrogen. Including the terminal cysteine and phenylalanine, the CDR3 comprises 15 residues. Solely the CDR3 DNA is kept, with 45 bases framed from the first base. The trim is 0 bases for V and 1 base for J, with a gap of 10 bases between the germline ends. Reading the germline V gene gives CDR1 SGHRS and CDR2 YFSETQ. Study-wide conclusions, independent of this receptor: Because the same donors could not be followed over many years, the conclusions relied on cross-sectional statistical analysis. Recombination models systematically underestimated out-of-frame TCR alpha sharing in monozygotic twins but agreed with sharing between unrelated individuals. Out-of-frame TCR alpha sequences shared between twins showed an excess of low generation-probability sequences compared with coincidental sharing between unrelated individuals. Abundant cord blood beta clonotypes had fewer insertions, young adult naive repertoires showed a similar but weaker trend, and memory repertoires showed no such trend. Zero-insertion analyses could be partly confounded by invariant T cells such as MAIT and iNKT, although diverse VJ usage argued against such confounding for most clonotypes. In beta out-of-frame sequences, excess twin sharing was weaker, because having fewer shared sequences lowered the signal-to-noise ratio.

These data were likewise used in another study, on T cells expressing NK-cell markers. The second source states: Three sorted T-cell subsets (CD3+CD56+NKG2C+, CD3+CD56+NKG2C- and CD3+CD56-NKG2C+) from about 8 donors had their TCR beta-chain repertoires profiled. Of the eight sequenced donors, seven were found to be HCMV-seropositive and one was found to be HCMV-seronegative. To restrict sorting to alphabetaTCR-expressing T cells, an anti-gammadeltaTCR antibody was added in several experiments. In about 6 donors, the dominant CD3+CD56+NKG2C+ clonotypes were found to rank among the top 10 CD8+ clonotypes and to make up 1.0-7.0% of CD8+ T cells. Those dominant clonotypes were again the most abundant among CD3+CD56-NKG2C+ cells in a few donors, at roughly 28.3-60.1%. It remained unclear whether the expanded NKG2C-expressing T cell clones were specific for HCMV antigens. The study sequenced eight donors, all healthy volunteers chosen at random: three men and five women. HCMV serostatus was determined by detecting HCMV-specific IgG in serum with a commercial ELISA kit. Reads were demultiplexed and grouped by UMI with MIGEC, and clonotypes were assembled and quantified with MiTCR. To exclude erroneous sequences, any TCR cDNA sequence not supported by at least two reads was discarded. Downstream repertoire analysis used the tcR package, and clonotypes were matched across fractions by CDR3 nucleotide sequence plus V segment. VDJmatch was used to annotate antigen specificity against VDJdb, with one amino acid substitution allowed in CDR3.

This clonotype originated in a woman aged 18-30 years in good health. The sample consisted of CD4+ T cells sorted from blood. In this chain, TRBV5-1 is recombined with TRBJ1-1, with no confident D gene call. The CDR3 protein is CASSLVGLENTEAFF. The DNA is TGCGCCAGCAGCTTGGTTGGGTTGGAGAACACTGAAGCTTTCTTT.